The clone carrying this TCR beta chain was counted a few times. These data belong to a study of HIV-infected patients and healthy controls. V was clipped by 0 bases and J by 8 bases, with 9 bases between them. Germline V gene data show CDR1 as SGHKS and CDR2 as YYEKEE (reference sequence). The CDR3 is 12 amino acids. Antiretroviral therapy had run roughly three months, about 14 weeks, before follow-up blood collection. Whole blood was used without fractionation, so all unsorted peripheral T cells were included. Alpha and beta constant-region primers primed reverse transcription of 400 to 500 ng RNA. Each of the alpha and beta chains got its own library through chain-specific third strand synthesis with indices. All rearrangements within a chain used one primer pair; cDNA molecules carried barcodes. The library got P5 and P7 elements plus a second index, then an approximately 23-cycle PCR. One entry per CDR3 protein results from TCRdb running MiXCR on the 5' RACE reads. Among some 6,600 distinct CDR3 sequences listed, roughly 10% were seen once.

This TCR was recovered from an adult with HIV infection. The rearrangement joins TRBV5-5 to TRBJ2-7, with a weak D call TRBD1 (5 bases). The source material was blood, sampled during antiretroviral therapy. The CDR3 region is CASSLGQGKQYF. CDR3 DNA sequence: TGTGCCAGCAGCTTGGGGCAGGGAAAGCAGTACTTC.